Listed here are 31 T cell receptor beta chains from one sample, sequenced in a study of HIV-infected patients and healthy controls. TCRdb independently ran MiXCR on the 5' RACE reads; one entry per CDR3 protein. The profile shows 55,000 to 70,000 distinct CDR3 sequences, about a fifth of them singletons. Sequenced input: CD4+ T cells from blood. These receptors all stem from a human donor in good health.

This clonotype was seen many times. V and J are TRBV30 and TRBJ2-4; perhaps TRBD2 as D (5 bases). Trimming left V 5 bases short and J 1 base short, with 15 bases between. Germline CDR1 is GTSNPN and CDR2 is SVGIG (reference sequence). The CDR3 is 15 residues long. As DNA, the CDR3 is TGTGCCTGGGAAGGCCCCGGGGTGGCCAAAAACATTCAGTACTTC. Its translation is CAWEGPGVAKNIQYF.

The table lists this clonotype with many counts. The chain couples TRBV24-1 to TRBJ2-5; tentative D call: TRBD1 (5 bases). Germline CDR1 KGHDR, CDR2 SFDVKD. CDR3 length: 15 amino acids. V gave up 4 bases and J gave up 1 base, with 12 bases separating them. CDR3 in DNA: TGTGCCACCAGTGACCAGACAGATATCCAAGAGACCCAGTACTTC. Amino acid sequence: CATSDQTDIQETQYF.

This clonotype was recorded many times. The chain joins TRBV20-1 to TRBJ2-1, with D perhaps matching TRBD2 (5 bases). Germline-derived CDR1 and CDR2 are DFQATT and SNEGSKA (reference sequence). This CDR3 is 14 amino acids long. V lost 3 bases and J 0 bases, leaving 9 bases between the germline ends. The CDR3 DNA reads TGCAGTGCTAGTAGCGTTCCCTCCTACAATGAGCAGTTCTTC. Translation gives CSASSVPSYNEQFF.

This chain joins TRBV12-3 or TRBV12-4 and TRBJ1-5; 9 nucleotides match TRBD1. The CDR3 length is 16 residues. J was trimmed by 4 bases and V by 4 bases; bases with no gene match: 8. The DNA for the CDR3 is TGTGCCAGCAGTTCCACCCGAGGGACAGGGAATCAGCCCCAGCATTTT. It yields the protein CASSSTRGTGNQPQHF.

This clonotype was observed a few times. The V call is TRBV11-2, the J call TRBJ2-1, with D uncertain. V was clipped by 5 bases and J by 9 bases, with 17 bases between them. Germline lookup yields CDR1 SGHAT and CDR2 FQNNGV. This CDR3 region has 14 residues. CDR3 loop: CASSQERGRGEQFF. The CDR3 DNA sequence: TGTGCCAGCAGCCAGGAACGCGGACGTGGTGAGCAGTTCTTC. Full variable domain (missing parts from reference TRBV11-2 and TRBJ2-1): EAGVAQSPRYKIIEKRQSVAFWCNPISGHATLYWYQQILGQGPKLLIQFQNNGVVDDSQLPKDRFSAERLKGVDSTLKIQPAKLEDSAVYLCASSQERGRGEQFFGPGTRLTVL.

The chain has TRBV20-1 and TRBJ2-3; D remains ambiguous. The V end lost 5 bases, the J end lost 4 bases, and 10 bases lay between the germline ends. Germline loops: CDR1 DFQATT, CDR2 SNEGSKA (reference sequence). This CDR3 has 12 residues. CDR3 DNA sequence: TGCAGTGCTTGGCGGTCGGCAGATACGCAGTATTTT. Translating gives CSAWRSADTQYF.

This clonotype has more than one count but fewer than ten. The chain links TRBV4-1 to TRBJ2-1; D uncertain. The CDR3 spans 20 residues. Trimming shortened V by 0 bases and J by 0 bases, and 21 bases separated the two germline ends. Per the germline V gene, CDR1 is MGHRA and CDR2 is YSYEKL. CDR3 protein: CASSQDRAKQRKSSYNEQFF. CDR3 bases: TGCGCCAGCAGCCAAGATCGAGCAAAACAAAGAAAAAGCTCCTACAATGAGCAGTTCTTC.

This clonotype occurred many times. This chain connects TRBV20-1 to TRBJ1-1; D call uncertain. The germline V gene encodes CDR1 DFQATT and CDR2 SNEGSKA (reference sequence). The CDR3 runs 12 residues. Between the trimmed V and J ends, which lost 6 bases and 0 bases, there was a span of 8 bases. The DNA for the CDR3 is TGCAGTGCCCCGACCATGAACACTGAAGCTTTCTTT. This sequence encodes CSAPTMNTEAFF.

This chain connects TRBV30 to TRBJ1-6; TRBD1 matches 10 bases. CDR3 length: 14 amino acids. Germline V lookup: CDR1 GTSNPN, CDR2 SVGIG (reference sequence). The J segment lost 10 bases and the V segment lost 0 bases, leaving 3 bases of the junction unmatched. In nucleotides, the CDR3 is TGTGCCTGGAGTGTAGACAGGGGGCACTCACCCCTCCACTTT. Protein: CAWSVDRGHSPLHF.

This chain links TRBV14 with TRBJ1-4, with D unclear. The CDR3 sequence is 15 residues long. Germline V gene data show CDR1 as SGHDN and CDR2 as FVKESK. The germline V and J ends were trimmed by 4 bases and 0 bases, with 9 bases remaining between them. Written as DNA, the CDR3 is TGTGCCAGCAGCCGAGTGGCATCAACTAATGAAAAACTGTTTTTT. Encoded protein: CASSRVASTNEKLFF.

The chain links TRBV4-3 to TRBJ1-2, with TRBD1 as a possible D gene (6 bases). Per germline, CDR1 LGHNA and CDR2 YSLEER. The CDR3 totals 16 residues. V lost 0 bases to trimming and J lost 1 base, with 12 bases between them. CDR3 nucleotides: TGCGCCAGCAGCCAAGATGTGGCAGGGGATAACTATGGCTACACCTTC. Its protein product is CASSQDVAGDNYGYTF.

The chain couples TRBV20-1 to TRBJ2-4; 12 nucleotides align to TRBD2. CDR3 size: 15 residues. V dropped 5 bases and J dropped 4; count of bases not matched to a gene: 6. Germline V gene lookup returns CDR1 DFQATT and CDR2 SNEGSKA (reference sequence). The CDR3 region is CSAPWTSGEKNIQYF. In DNA, the CDR3 is TGCAGTGCTCCATGGACTAGCGGGGAAAAAAACATTCAGTACTTC.

This clonotype was observed a few times. V usage is TRBV18 and J usage is TRBJ1-5, with D possibly TRBD1 on 6 matching bases. CDR1 is KGHSH, CDR2 LQKENI, per germline. With 3 bases removed from V and 4 bases from J, the gap between germline ends came to 13 bases. CDR3 size: 15 residues. CDR3 nucleotide sequence: TGTGCCAGCTCACCGTACTCGGACAGAAATCAGCCCCAGCATTTT. The encoded protein is CASSPYSDRNQPQHF.

The J gene is TRBJ2-2, the V gene TRBV29-1; 11 bases line up with TRBD1. The CDR3 is made up of 19 amino acids. After removal of 4 bases from V and 7 bases from J, the junction contained 20 bases not matched to a gene. CDR1 and CDR2 (germline): SQVTM, ANQGSEA. The CDR3 DNA is TGCAGCGTTGCACACCGGGACAGGGGGACGCTCCACCCGGGCGGGGAGCTGTTTTTT. Its protein is CSVAHRDRGTLHPGGELFF.

The chain has TRBV19 and TRBJ2-1; 8 bases are shared with TRBD2. The germline CDR1 and CDR2 sequences are LNHDA and SQIVND (reference sequence). The CDR3 runs to 15 residues. Losses at the gene ends were 4 bases for V and 7 bases for J; bases not matched to a gene: 9. The CDR3 region is CASSKPRTSPNEQFF. CDR3 nucleotide sequence: TGTGCCAGTAGTAAACCCCGGACTAGCCCTAATGAGCAGTTCTTC.

This clonotype came up a few times. The chain recombines TRBV18 with TRBJ2-7; TRBD1 might be the D (6 bases). V dropped 3 bases and J dropped 5 bases, with 14 bases sitting between them. The CDR3 loop spans 14 amino acids. Germline CDR1 is KGHSH and CDR2 is LQKENI. DNA for the CDR3: TGTGCCAGCTCACCCGGATCTCGGGACAACGAGCAGTACTTC. Translating gives CASSPGSRDNEQYF.

CDR3 bases: TGCAGTGCTGCCTTGGTGGAGACCCAGTACTTC. This encodes CSAALVETQYF. The chain employs TRBV20-1 and TRBJ2-5; D not certain. CDR1 and CDR2 from the germline V gene are DFQATT and SNEGSKA (reference sequence). The CDR3 is 11 residues long. The ends were cut back, 5 bases at V and 5 bases at J, with 9 bases in the middle.

The V gene is TRBV3-1, the J gene TRBJ1-1, with TRBD1 as a possible D gene (5 bases). This CDR3 comprises 13 residues. The V and J ends lost 3 bases and 4 bases respectively, with 9 bases between them. CDR1 LGHDT and CDR2 YNNKEL come from the germline V gene (reference sequence). The CDR3, as DNA: TGTGCCAGCAGCCAGAATAGGGGCACTGAAGCTTTCTTT. Its translation is CASSQNRGTEAFF.

The sample holds many counts of this clonotype. V usage is TRBV12-3 or TRBV12-4 and J usage is TRBJ2-1; 11 bases map to TRBD2. The V gene end was trimmed by 6 bases and the J gene end by 3 bases; junction bases not matched to a gene: 4. This CDR3 has 15 amino acids. The CDR3 nucleotides read TGTGCCAGCAGAACCGGGACTAGCGGCTACAATGAGCAGTTCTTC. Translation gives CASRTGTSGYNEQFF.

This clonotype was observed many times. This chain uses TRBV5-1 with TRBJ2-3; 7 nucleotides line up with TRBD1. The CDR3 spans 15 residues. CDR1 SGHRS and CDR2 YFSETQ come from the germline V gene. V lost 1 base, J lost 0 bases, and 2 bases stayed unmatched. This CDR3 reads CASSLSGQSTDTQYF. CDR3 nucleotides: TGCGCCAGCAGCTTGTCGGGACAGAGCACAGATACGCAGTATTTT.

This clonotype was recorded many times. CDR3: CASSSVSGNTIYF. DNA for the CDR3: TGTGCCAGCTCGTCGGTCTCTGGAAACACCATATATTTT. The chain uses TRBV18 and TRBJ1-3; D not certain. Trimming cost V 6 bases and J 0 bases, with 6 bases left between them. CDR1 and CDR2 from the germline V gene are KGHSH and LQKENI. The CDR3 totals 13 residues.

This clonotype came up a few times. The chain employs TRBV6-5 and TRBJ2-3; D may be TRBD1 (6 bases). The germline CDR1 and CDR2 sequences are MNHEY and SVGAGI. This CDR3 region has 15 residues. Between the trimmed V and J ends, which lost 6 bases and 6 bases, there was a span of 19 bases. The CDR3 loop reads CASRNGLGAGDTQYF. The CDR3 coding sequence is TGTGCCAGCAGGAACGGACTGGGGGCTGGGGATACGCAGTATTTT.

Here the CDR3 reads CASRRAYNSPLHF. Written as DNA, the CDR3 is TGTGCCAGCAGAAGGGCCTATAATTCACCCCTCCACTTT. The chain combines TRBV6-5 with TRBJ1-6; D remains unclear. Between the trimmed V and J ends, which lost 6 bases and 2 bases, there was a span of 5 bases. Looked up from germline, CDR1 is MNHEY and CDR2 is SVGAGI. The CDR3 consists of 13 residues.

This clonotype was found many times. The chain uses TRBV2 and TRBJ1-2; TRBD1 matches 8 bases. The CDR3 runs 17 residues. The J segment lost 3 bases and the V segment lost 6 bases, leaving 15 bases of the junction unmatched. CDR1 is SNHLY and CDR2 is FYNNEI in the germline V gene. This CDR3 reads CASSLGQGDPKDYGYTF. The DNA for the CDR3 is TGTGCCAGCAGCCTCGGACAGGGTGATCCAAAAGACTATGGCTACACCTTC.

This clonotype appeared many times. The J gene is TRBJ2-3, the V gene TRBV6-2 or TRBV6-3, with D maybe TRBD2 (5 bases). CDR1 and CDR2 (germline): MNHEY, SVGEGT. V was shortened by 5 bases and J by 0 bases, with 12 bases between the two germline ends. This CDR3 has 15 residues. DNA for the CDR3: TGTGCCAGCAGTCCACGGGGTTTCAGCACAGATACGCAGTATTTT. Amino acid sequence: CASSPRGFSTDTQYF.

This clonotype was observed a handful of times. J is TRBJ2-5 and V is TRBV7-9; D gene uncertain. The V gene's germline CDR1 is SEHNR and CDR2 FQNEAQ (reference sequence). The CDR3 consists of 11 residues. V shed 5 bases and J shed 2 bases, with 3 bases lying between them. The CDR3 protein is CASSIQETQYF. The CDR3 DNA sequence: TGTGCCAGCAGCATTCAAGAGACCCAGTACTTC.

This chain connects TRBV6-2 or TRBV6-3 to TRBJ1-5, with 8 positions matching TRBD1. Germline CDR1 MNHEY, CDR2 SVGEGT. The V and J ends lost 5 bases and 1 base, in that order; junction bases with no gene match: 4. The CDR3 sequence is 15 residues long. In nucleotides, the CDR3 is TGTGCCAGCAGTACAGACAGGGGCAGCAATCAGCCCCAGCATTTT. Residues: CASSTDRGSNQPQHF.

This clonotype was recorded a few times. The chain's CDR3 is CASSLWTSGSYEQYF. CDR3 DNA: TGTGCCAGCAGTCTCTGGACTAGCGGGAGCTACGAGCAGTACTTC. This chain uses TRBV6-5 with TRBJ2-7; 13 positions match TRBD2. V was pared by 5 bases and J by 3 bases, with 4 bases of the junction left unmatched. This CDR3 is 15 amino acids long. Germline lookup yields CDR1 MNHEY and CDR2 SVGAGI.

The sample holds a few counts of this clonotype. V gene TRBV6-2 or TRBV6-3 combines with J gene TRBJ1-5, with TRBD1 identical over 7 bases. This CDR3 is built from 14 residues. Germline CDR1 reads MNHEY; CDR2 reads SVGEGT. V gave up 5 bases and J gave up 1 base; unmatched junction bases: 2. For the CDR3, the DNA is TGTGCCAGCAGTCCGGGACAGAGCAATCAGCCCCAGCATTTT. Its protein is CASSPGQSNQPQHF.

There are many counts of this clonotype. CDR3 in DNA: TGTGCCAGCAGTTTATTAGGACTAGGGGCCGGGGAGCTGTTTTTT. Protein sequence: CASSLLGLGAGELFF. This chain joins TRBV12-3 or TRBV12-4 and TRBJ2-2, with TRBD2 matching over 7 bases. This CDR3 is built from 15 residues. J lost 6 bases, V lost 2 bases, and 6 bases had no gene match.

This clonotype is termed medium-sized. The chain uses TRBV20-1 and TRBJ2-7, with D perhaps matching TRBD2 (6 bases). The CDR3 runs 14 residues. V gave up 0 bases and J gave up 4 bases, with 13 bases separating them. Germline V CDR1 and CDR2: DFQATT, SNEGSKA (reference sequence). The CDR3 region is CSARDVEGRYEQYF. The CDR3 nucleotides are TGCAGTGCTAGAGACGTGGAGGGTCGGTACGAGCAGTACTTC.